Sequencing of this TCR beta chain was carried out in a study of CD8+CD57+ T cells in acquired aplastic anemia. Germline V lookup: CDR1 MNHNS, CDR2 SASEGT. The CDR3 totals 14 residues. V was clipped by 7 bases and J by 5 bases, with 17 bases between them. Study-wide results and limits: Controls and patients did not differ significantly in CD8+ Simpson's diversity. The study identified roughly 29 CD8+ CDR3 sequences shared by patients and controls.

Profiling that covered TCR beta VDJ and CDR3 relied on genomic DNA as its template. TCRdb passed the reads through MiXCR, listing each CDR3 protein once. The data hold about 160,000 distinct CDR3 sequences, with 45% to 50% observed a single time. All sequencing subjects had displayed CD8+CD57+ cell expansion on flow cytometry. Each patient had severe acquired aplastic anemia. With respect to this clonotype: Antigen specificity is unknown.

This chain uses TRBV6-1 with TRBJ1-2, with D uncertain. Sequenced material: sorted CD4+, CD8+, or CD8+CD57+ T cells (not recorded which) from PBMCs. This receptor was obtained from a human donor with aplastic anemia. CDR3 region: CASTKTQYQYGYTF. The CDR3 region has the DNA TGTGCCAGCACCAAAACGCAGTACCAATATGGCTACACCTTC.